Listed here are 25 T cell receptor beta chains from one sample, sequenced in a study of T cell repertoires in cytomegalovirus infection. No antigens are known for them. TCRdb re-called the reads through MiXCR, storing one row per CDR3 protein. Of about 52,000 distinct CDR3 sequences listed, roughly 21% were seen once; the top ten hold about four fifths. Sample: CD8+ T cells from cultured PBMCs, taken from culture after CMV antigen stimulation. These receptors were taken from a human donor in good health (CMV status not recorded). Some clones in this sample may be carry-over from other donors' samples.

This clonotype was detected a few times. The chain combines TRBV4-3 with TRBJ1-1; 8 nucleotides match TRBD1. This CDR3 spans 16 amino acids. With V trimmed by 0 bases and J by 1 base, 4 bases remained unmatched. CDR1 and CDR2 (germline): LGHNA, YSLEER. The CDR3 region is CASSQDPGQANTEAFF. The CDR3 nucleotides read TGCGCCAGCAGCCAAGACCCGGGACAGGCGAACACTGAAGCTTTCTTT.

This chain uses TRBV7-2 with TRBJ2-7; TRBD2 aligns across 14 bases. V shed 5 bases, J shed 7 bases, and the junction held 10 bases outside the gene matches. The CDR3 extends over 16 amino acids. The germline gives CDR1 SGHTA, CDR2 FQGNSA. The chain's CDR3 is CASSAGLAGGSWEQYF. CDR3 sequence (DNA): TGTGCCAGCAGCGCCGGACTAGCGGGGGGCTCTTGGGAGCAGTACTTC.

The sample holds a few counts of this clonotype. The V gene is TRBV6-1, the J gene TRBJ1-1; possible D gene TRBD1, 5 bases. The CDR3 is made up of 18 amino acids. Germline values: CDR1 MNHNS, CDR2 SASEGT. V lost 7 bases and J 0 bases, leaving 24 bases between the germline ends. CDR3 sequence reads: CASIRFVTVVDMNTEAFF. Here the CDR3 DNA reads TGTGCCAGCATAAGGTTCGTGACAGTCGTCGACATGAACACTGAAGCTTTCTTT.

A note on this clonotype: It may be a read error: a sequence one base away is much more abundant. The chain recombines TRBV7-8 with TRBJ2-3; D possibly corresponds to TRBD1 (5 bases). The CDR3 is made up of 15 amino acids. Germline V lookup: CDR1 SGHVS, CDR2 FQNEAQ. Deletions cut 2 bases from V and 2 bases from J, with 11 bases between. In nucleotides, the CDR3 is TGTGCCAGCAGCTTACACCGACAGTCCACAGATACGCAGTATTTT. Translated, it gives CASSLHRQSTDTQYF.

This clonotype was picked up a small number of times. This chain links TRBV4-3 with TRBJ2-3, with 9 positions matching TRBD2. Trimming took 0 bases from V and 1 from J; bases not matched to a gene: 11. Germline V lookup: CDR1 LGHNA, CDR2 YSLEER. CDR3 length: 19 amino acids. CDR3 amino acids: CASSQDLLAGSLRTDTQYF. The CDR3, as DNA: TGCGCCAGCAGCCAAGACCTGCTAGCGGGGAGTTTGCGCACAGATACGCAGTATTTT.

This clonotype was picked up a small number of times. J is TRBJ2-7 and V is TRBV12-3 or TRBV12-4, with TRBD2 matching 12 bases. The CDR3 runs to 16 residues. V lost 6 bases, J lost 2 bases, and 8 bases stayed unmatched. The CDR3, as DNA: TGTGCCAGCAGCCTCCGGACTAGCGGGGCGCCCTACGAGCAGTACTTC. Protein: CASSLRTSGAPYEQYF.

This clonotype was observed at least ten times. This chain joins TRBV19 and TRBJ1-5; the D is unclear. Germline V gene lookup returns CDR1 LNHDA and CDR2 SQIVND (reference sequence). This CDR3 comprises 13 residues. With 10 bases removed from V and 2 bases from J, the gap between germline ends came to 12 bases. CDR3 residues: CATQDGGNQPQHF. The CDR3 coding sequence is TGTGCCACCCAGGACGGTGGCAATCAGCCCCAGCATTTT.

This clonotype came up a few times. This rearrangement joins TRBV10-2 to TRBJ2-7; tentative D call: TRBD2 (6 bases). V lost 3 bases, J lost 7 bases, and 16 bases lay in between. In germline, CDR1 is WSHSY, CDR2 SAAADI. CDR3 length: 14 residues. CDR3 sequence (DNA): TGCGCCAGCAGTGACTTCATAGGAGGGAAGGAGCAGTACTTC. This gives the protein CASSDFIGGKEQYF.

This clonotype appeared many times. The chain has TRBV7-8 and TRBJ2-7; D not certain. Germline CDR1 and CDR2: SGHVS and FQNEAQ. The CDR3 is made up of 15 amino acids. Trimming shortened V by 5 bases and J by 6 bases, and 20 bases separated the two germline ends. The CDR3 DNA sequence: TGTGCCAGCAGCCTCCCTGGGCCGGAAGGCACCGAGCAGTACTTC. Amino acids: CASSLPGPEGTEQYF. Complete variable domain (other parts from reference TRBV7-8 and TRBJ2-7): GAGVSQSPRYKVAKRGQDVALRCDPISGHVSLFWYQQALGQGPEFLTYFQNEAQLDKSGLPSDRFFAERPEGSVSTLKIQRTQQEDSAVYLCASSLPGPEGTEQYFGPGTRLTVT.

This clonotype was detected many times. The chain has TRBV7-2 and TRBJ1-5; D is possibly TRBD1 (6 bases). The CDR3 is 14 residues long. V shed 5 bases and J shed 8 bases, with 16 bases lying between them. Germline V gives CDR1 SGHTA, CDR2 FQGNSA. CDR3 nucleotide sequence: TGTGCCAGCAGCCGACCGGGGGGCCTGGAGCCCCAGCATTTT. Its protein product is CASSRPGGLEPQHF.

The chain joins TRBV5-6 to TRBJ2-3, with 8 bases that match TRBD2. After removal of 1 base from V and 4 bases from J, the junction contained 11 bases not matched to a gene. CDR1 and CDR2 (germline): SGHDT, YYEEEE. This CDR3 has 17 residues. DNA for the CDR3: TGTGCCAGCAGCTTGTCAGTAATCGCGGGGGGAGCAGATACGCAGTATTTT. Translating gives CASSLSVIAGGADTQYF.

This clonotype was detected only a few times. The rearrangement links TRBV6-2 or TRBV6-3 to TRBJ2-7; 13 nucleotides line up with TRBD2. V was clipped by 7 bases and J by 1 base; unmatched bases: 4. In germline, CDR1 is MNHEY, CDR2 SVGEGT. The CDR3 runs 15 residues. The DNA of the CDR3 is TGTGCCAGCATTCCGGGACTAGCGGGGTCCTACGAGCAGTACTTC. Translating gives CASIPGLAGSYEQYF.

This rearrangement joins TRBV6-4 to TRBJ2-1; TRBD2 aligns across 9 bases. CDR1 is MRHNA and CDR2 is SNTAGT in the germline V gene. V lost 3 bases and J lost 10; bases outside the gene matches: 10. The CDR3 has 15 amino acids. CDR3 bases: TGTGCCAGCAGTGAGCTTAGCGGGGGAACCGGAGAGCAGTTCTTC. It is translated as CASSELSGGTGEQFF.

The chain links TRBV7-9 to TRBJ2-1; TRBD2 matches 10 bases. The CDR3 extends over 16 amino acids. The germline CDR1 and CDR2 sequences are SEHNR and FQNEAQ (reference sequence). V gave up 1 base and J gave up 8 bases; unmatched junction bases: 8. The CDR3 bases are TGTGCCAGCAGCTTAGTCCCAGCGGGGGGGCATGATGAGCAGTTCTTC. Its translation is CASSLVPAGGHDEQFF.

The genes are TRBV7-2 and TRBJ2-3, with 11 bases that match TRBD2. Germline V gives CDR1 SGHTA, CDR2 FQGNSA. The CDR3 runs 17 residues. Trimming at V came to 4 bases and at J to 4 bases, leaving 10 bases not matched to a gene. The chain's CDR3 is CASSWGLAGGPADTQYF. For the CDR3, the DNA is TGTGCCAGCAGCTGGGGGCTAGCGGGGGGACCAGCAGATACGCAGTATTTT.

This clonotype has more than one count but fewer than ten. V is TRBV11-2 and J is TRBJ1-4; D not resolved. The CDR3 runs 15 residues. CDR1 is SGHAT and CDR2 is FQNNGV in the germline V gene. Trimming cost V 1 base and J 0 bases, with 6 bases left between them. The CDR3 is CASSLGASTNEKLFF. Written as DNA, the CDR3 is TGTGCCAGCAGCTTAGGGGCGTCAACTAATGAAAAACTGTTTTTT.

This clonotype was detected ten times or more. The rearrangement uses TRBV7-8 and TRBJ1-4; possible D gene TRBD1, 6 bases. Trimming took 7 bases from V and 8 from J, leaving 17 bases between them. Germline V gives CDR1 SGHVS, CDR2 FQNEAQ. The CDR3 is 14 residues long. The DNA of the CDR3 is TGTGCCAGCACCCTACAGGGTCGGGAAGAAAAACTGTTTTTT. Its protein is CASTLQGREEKLFF.

This clonotype was picked up a small number of times. The V gene is TRBV7-6, the J gene TRBJ1-6; D perhaps matches TRBD1 (5 bases). Trimming removed 4 bases from V and 6 bases from J, with 19 bases in between. The germline gives CDR1 SGHVS, CDR2 FNYEAQ. CDR3 length: 17 residues. In nucleotides, the CDR3 is TGTGCCAGCAGCTCTCCTGCGAGGGGAACTATTAATTCACCCCTCCACTTT. Its translation: CASSSPARGTINSPLHF.

The V and J genes are TRBV10-3 and TRBJ1-5; D remains ambiguous. Germline V gene sequence: CDR1 ENHRY, CDR2 SYGVKD. With 6 bases removed from V and 3 bases from J, the gap between germline ends came to 12 bases. There are 14 residues in the CDR3. CDR3 residues: CAIRPGRVNQPQHF. The CDR3 DNA is TGTGCCATCAGACCAGGACGGGTCAATCAGCCCCAGCATTTT.

This clonotype was found a few times. V gene TRBV7-6 combines with J gene TRBJ2-3; 8 positions match TRBD2. The V gene end was trimmed by 2 bases and the J gene end by 1 base; junction bases not matched to a gene: 14. The CDR3 is 19 residues long. CDR1 is SGHVS, CDR2 FNYEAQ, per germline. CDR3 nucleotides: TGTGCCAGCAGCTTATTGCACGTTCTCGCGGGGGGTGGCACAGATACGCAGTATTTT. This translates into CASSLLHVLAGGGTDTQYF.

This clonotype was observed a handful of times. The CDR3 is CASSLAPGGDRDHNEQFF. The CDR3 nucleotides read TGTGCCAGCAGCTTAGCGCCCGGTGGGGACAGGGACCACAATGAGCAGTTCTTC. V is TRBV7-6 and J is TRBJ2-1; 9 nucleotides align to TRBD1. CDR1 is SGHVS and CDR2 is FNYEAQ in the germline V gene. Trimming took 0 bases from V and 5 from J; bases not matched to a gene: 11. This CDR3 region has 18 residues.

This clonotype came up a few times. The chain carries TRBV7-8 and TRBJ1-4; D is possibly TRBD1 (6 bases). The CDR3 length is 14 residues. The germline CDR1 and CDR2 sequences are SGHVS and FQNEAQ. Between the trimmed V and J ends, which lost 6 bases and 8 bases, there was a span of 16 bases. This chain's CDR3 is CASSARGSGEKLFF. The CDR3 DNA reads TGTGCCAGCAGTGCCAGGGGTTCAGGAGAAAAACTGTTTTTT.

The chain carries TRBV7-9 and TRBJ1-2, with D possibly TRBD1 on 6 matching bases. CDR3 size: 16 residues. Trimming took 4 bases from V and 3 from J, leaving 18 bases between them. The germline gives CDR1 SEHNR, CDR2 FQNEAQ (reference sequence). This CDR3 is CASSSRTVSPDYGYTF. The CDR3, as DNA: TGTGCCAGCAGCTCGAGGACAGTTAGCCCGGACTATGGCTACACCTTC.

The V call is TRBV13, the J call TRBJ2-3, with D possibly TRBD2 on 5 matching bases. The V gene lost 0 bases and the J gene lost 2 bases, with 9 bases spanning the gap. Germline V gene lookup returns CDR1 PRHDT and CDR2 FYEKMQ (reference sequence). There are 15 residues in the CDR3. The CDR3 spells CASSLGLGLTDTQYF. The CDR3 DNA follows: TGTGCCAGCAGCTTAGGCCTAGGACTCACAGATACGCAGTATTTT.

The sample holds many counts of this clonotype. This rearrangement joins TRBV7-2 to TRBJ2-5, with D uncertain. This CDR3 region has 13 residues. The germline gives CDR1 SGHTA, CDR2 FQGNSA. Trimming shortened V by 4 bases and J by 5 bases, and 11 bases separated the two germline ends. CDR3 in DNA: TGTGCCAGCAGCTCTGGGTCCAGGGAGACCCAGTACTTC. Its protein product is CASSSGSRETQYF.